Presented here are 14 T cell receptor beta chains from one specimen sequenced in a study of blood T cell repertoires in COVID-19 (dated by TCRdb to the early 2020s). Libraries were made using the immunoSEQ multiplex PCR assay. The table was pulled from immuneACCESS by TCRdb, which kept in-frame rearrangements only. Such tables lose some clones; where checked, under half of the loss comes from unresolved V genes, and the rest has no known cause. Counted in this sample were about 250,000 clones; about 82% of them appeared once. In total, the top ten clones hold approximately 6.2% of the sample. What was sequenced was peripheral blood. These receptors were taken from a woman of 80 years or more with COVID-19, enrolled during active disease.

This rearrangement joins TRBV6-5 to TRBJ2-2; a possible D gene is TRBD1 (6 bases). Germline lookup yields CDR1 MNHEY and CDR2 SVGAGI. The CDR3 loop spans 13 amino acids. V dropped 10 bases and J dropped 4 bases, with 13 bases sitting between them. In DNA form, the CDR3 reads TGTGCCACCACAGGGACAACCACCGGGGAGCTGTTTTTT. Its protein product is CATTGTTTGELFF.

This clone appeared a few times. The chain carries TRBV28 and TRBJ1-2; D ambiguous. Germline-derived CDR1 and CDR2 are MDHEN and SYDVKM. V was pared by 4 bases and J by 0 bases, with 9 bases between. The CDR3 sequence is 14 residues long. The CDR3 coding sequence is TGTGCCAGCAGTTCAACGAGTACTAACTATGGCTACACCTTC. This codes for CASSSTSTNYGYTF.

CDR3 loop: CASSLGGDTDTQYF. The CDR3, as DNA: TGCGCCAGCAGCCTCGGGGGGGACACAGATACGCAGTATTTT. The chain employs TRBV10-1 and TRBJ2-3, with TRBD2 identical over 8 bases. The junction had 4 bases not matched to a gene; V was cut back by 6 bases and J by 2 bases. This CDR3 has 14 residues. The germline V gene encodes CDR1 WNHNN and CDR2 SYGVQD (reference sequence).

The DNA of the CDR3 is TGTGCCTGGAAGCGGGGAAGCTCCTACAATGAGCAGTTCTTC. This gives the protein CAWKRGSSYNEQFF. The J gene is TRBJ2-1, the V gene TRBV30; 7 nucleotides line up with TRBD2. The ends lost 4 bases at V and 0 bases at J; junction bases unmatched: 3. The CDR3 spans 14 residues. CDR1 GTSNPN and CDR2 SVGIG come from the germline V gene (reference sequence).

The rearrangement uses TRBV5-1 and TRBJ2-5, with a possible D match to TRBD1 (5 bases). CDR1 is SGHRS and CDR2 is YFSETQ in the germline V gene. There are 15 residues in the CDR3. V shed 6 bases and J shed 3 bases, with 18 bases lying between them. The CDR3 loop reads CASTLPTGYEETQYF. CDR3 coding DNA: TGCGCCAGCACCCTACCCACAGGATATGAAGAGACCCAGTACTTC. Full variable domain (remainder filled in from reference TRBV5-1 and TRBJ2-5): KAGVTQTPRYLIKTRGQQVTLSCSPISGHRSVSWYQQTPGQGLQFLFEYFSETQRNKGNFPGRFSGRQFSNSRSEMNVSTLELGDSALYLCASTLPTGYEETQYFGPGTRLLVL.

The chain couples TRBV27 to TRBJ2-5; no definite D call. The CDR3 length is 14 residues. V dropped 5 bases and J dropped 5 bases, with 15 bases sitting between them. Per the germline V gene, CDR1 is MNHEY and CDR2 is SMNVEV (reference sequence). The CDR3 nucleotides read TGTGCCAGCAGTCGACTGTCCGGAACGGAGACCCAGTACTTC. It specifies CASSRLSGTETQYF.

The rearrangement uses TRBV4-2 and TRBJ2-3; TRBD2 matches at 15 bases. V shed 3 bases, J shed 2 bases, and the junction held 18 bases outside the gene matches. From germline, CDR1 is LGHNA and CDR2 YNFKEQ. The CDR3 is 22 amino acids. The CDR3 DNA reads TGTGCCAGCAGCCACCTATGGCGTCCTGGACTAGCGGGGGGGAACTACACAGATACGCAGTATTTT. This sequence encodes CASSHLWRPGLAGGNYTDTQYF.

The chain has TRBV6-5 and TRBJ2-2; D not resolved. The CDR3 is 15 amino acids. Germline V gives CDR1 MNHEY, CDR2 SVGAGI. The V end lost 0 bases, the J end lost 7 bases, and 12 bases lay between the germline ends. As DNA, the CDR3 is TGTGCCAGCAGTTACTCTATAGATTATATCGGGGAGCTGTTTTTT. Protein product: CASSYSIDYIGELFF.

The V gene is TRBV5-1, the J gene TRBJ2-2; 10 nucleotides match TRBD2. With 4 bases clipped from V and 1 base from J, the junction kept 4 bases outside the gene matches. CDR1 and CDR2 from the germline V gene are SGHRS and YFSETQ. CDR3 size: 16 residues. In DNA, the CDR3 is TGCGCCAGCAGCCCCTCTAGCGGGGGGAACACCGGGGAGCTGTTTTTT. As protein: CASSPSSGGNTGELFF.

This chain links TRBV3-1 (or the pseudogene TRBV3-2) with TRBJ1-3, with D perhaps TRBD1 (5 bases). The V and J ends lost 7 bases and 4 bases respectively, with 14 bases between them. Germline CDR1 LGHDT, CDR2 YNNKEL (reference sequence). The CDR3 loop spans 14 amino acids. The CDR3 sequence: CASKMAGSGNTIYF. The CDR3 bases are TGTGCCAGCAAAATGGCAGGGTCGGGAAACACCATATATTTT.

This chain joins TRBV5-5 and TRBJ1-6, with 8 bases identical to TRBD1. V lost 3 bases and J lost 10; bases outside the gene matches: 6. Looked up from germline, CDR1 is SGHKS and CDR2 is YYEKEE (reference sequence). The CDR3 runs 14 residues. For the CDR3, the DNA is TGTGCCAGCAGCTCGGACAGGGAGGGCTCACCCCTCCACTTT. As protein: CASSSDREGSPLHF.

The CDR3 is CASSPYTDTQYF. The CDR3 nucleotides are TGTGCCAGCAGCCCCTACACAGATACGCAGTATTTT. V gene TRBV7-8 combines with J gene TRBJ2-3, with D hard to call. V gave up 5 bases and J gave up 2 bases, with 5 bases separating them. The germline CDR1 and CDR2 sequences are SGHVS and FQNEAQ. This CDR3 comprises 12 residues. Complete variable domain (other parts from reference TRBV7-8 and TRBJ2-3): GAGVSQSPRYKVAKRGQDVALRCDPISGHVSLFWYQQALGQGPEFLTYFQNEAQLDKSGLPSDRFFAERPEGSVSTLKIQRTQQEDSAVYLCASSPYTDTQYFGPGTRLTVL.

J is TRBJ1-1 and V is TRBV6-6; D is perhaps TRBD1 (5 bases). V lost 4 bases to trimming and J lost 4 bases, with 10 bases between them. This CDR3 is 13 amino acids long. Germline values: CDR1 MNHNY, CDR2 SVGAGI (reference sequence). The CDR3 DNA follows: TGTGCCAGCAGTTCCCAACAGGTCACTGAAGCTTTCTTT. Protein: CASSSQQVTEAFF.

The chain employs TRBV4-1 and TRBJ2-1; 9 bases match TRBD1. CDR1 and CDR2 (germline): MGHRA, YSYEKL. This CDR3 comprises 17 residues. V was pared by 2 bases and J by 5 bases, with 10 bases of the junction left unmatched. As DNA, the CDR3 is TGCGCCAGCAGCCAAATGGGACAGGGAGACGTCGACAATGAGCAGTTCTTC. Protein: CASSQMGQGDVDNEQFF.